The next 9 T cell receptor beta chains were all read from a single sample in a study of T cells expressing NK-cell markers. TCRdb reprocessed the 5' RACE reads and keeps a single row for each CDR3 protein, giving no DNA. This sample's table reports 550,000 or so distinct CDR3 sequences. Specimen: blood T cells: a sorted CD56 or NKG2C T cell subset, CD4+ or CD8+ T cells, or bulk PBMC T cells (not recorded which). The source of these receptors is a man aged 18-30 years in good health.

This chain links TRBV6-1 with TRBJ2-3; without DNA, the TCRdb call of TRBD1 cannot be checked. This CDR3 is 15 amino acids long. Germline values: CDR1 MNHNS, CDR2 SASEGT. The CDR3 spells CASSVDRGRTDTQYF.

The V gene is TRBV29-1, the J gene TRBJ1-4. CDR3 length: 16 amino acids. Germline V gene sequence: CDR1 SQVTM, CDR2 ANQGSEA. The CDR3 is CSARGGWGQPNEKLFF.

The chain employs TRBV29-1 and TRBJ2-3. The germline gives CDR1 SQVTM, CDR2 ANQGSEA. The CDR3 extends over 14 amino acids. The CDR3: CSVIPATSTDTQYF.

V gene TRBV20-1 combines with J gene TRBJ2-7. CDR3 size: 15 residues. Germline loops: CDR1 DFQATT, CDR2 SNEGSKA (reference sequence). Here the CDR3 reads CSARVPEHSGYEQYF.

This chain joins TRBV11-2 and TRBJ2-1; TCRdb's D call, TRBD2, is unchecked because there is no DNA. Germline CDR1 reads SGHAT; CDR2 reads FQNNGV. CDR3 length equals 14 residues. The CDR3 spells CASSLGGRPAGQFF.

The CDR3 spells CASSYSVLDRTSNYGYTF. The chain uses TRBV6-5 and TRBJ1-2; absent DNA, TCRdb's TRBD1 call cannot be checked. This CDR3 is built from 18 residues. Germline V gene lookup returns CDR1 MNHEY and CDR2 SVGAGI.

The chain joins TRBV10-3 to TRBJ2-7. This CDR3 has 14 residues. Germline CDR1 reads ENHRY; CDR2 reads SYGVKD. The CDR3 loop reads CAINPEESTYEQYF.

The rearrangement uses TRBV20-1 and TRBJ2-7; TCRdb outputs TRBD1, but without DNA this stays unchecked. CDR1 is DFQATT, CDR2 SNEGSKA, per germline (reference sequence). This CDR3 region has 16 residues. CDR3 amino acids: CSARDYRGQAAHEQYF.

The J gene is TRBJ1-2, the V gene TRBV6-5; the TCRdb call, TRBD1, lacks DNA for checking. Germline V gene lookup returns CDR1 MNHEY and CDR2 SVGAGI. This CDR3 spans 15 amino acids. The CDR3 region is CASSYSSGQPYGYTF.